A selection of T cell receptor beta chains follows, all from one sample in a study of regulatory T cells in long-lasting Graves disease. Using its own MiXCR run on the multiplex PCR reads, TCRdb lists one record per CDR3 protein. Of approximately 400,000 distinct CDR3 sequences in the sample, roughly 23% were seen once. The sample consisted of peripheral blood mononuclear cells (PBMCs), taken when the disease was refractory, from a patient treated with antithyroid drugs. These receptors were obtained from a woman aged 40 to 50 with Graves disease. The CDR3 runs from the conserved cysteine through the conserved F or W. D genes are given only for firm matches. A clone size is listed for some rows: how often the clone was seen (once, few, many), or a class if it is expanded.

D gene: NA
V gene: TRBV20-1
CDR3 length: 11
J gene: TRBJ2-5
clone size: few
CDR3 protein: CSARDLKTQYF
CDR3 DNA: TGCAGTGCTAGAGATTTAAAGACCCAGTACTTC

D gene: NA
V gene: TRBV12-3/TRBV12-4
CDR3 length: 13
J gene: TRBJ2-5
clone size: many
CDR3 protein: CASTQFPRETQYF
CDR3 DNA: TGTGCCAGTACCCAATTCCCCCGGGAGACCCAGTACTTC

D gene: TRBD1
V gene: TRBV29-1
CDR3 length: 15
J gene: TRBJ1-1
clone size: few
CDR3 protein: CSVESDRVMGTEAFF
CDR3 DNA: TGCAGCGTTGAATCGGACAGGGTAATGGGCACTGAAGCTTTCTTT

D gene: TRBD2
V gene: TRBV2
CDR3 length: 16
J gene: TRBJ2-3
clone size: NA
CDR3 protein: CASSLAGGPSTDTQYF
CDR3 DNA: TGTGCCAGCAGTTTAGCGGGAGGGCCCTCCACAGATACGCAGTATTTT

D gene: NA
V gene: TRBV19
CDR3 length: 13
J gene: TRBJ2-1
clone size: NA
CDR3 protein: CASSITREYEQFF
CDR3 DNA: TGTGCCAGTAGTATAACTCGGGAGTATGAGCAGTTCTTC

D gene: NA
V gene: TRBV6-1
CDR3 length: 16
J gene: TRBJ2-2
clone size: NA
CDR3 protein: CASRDGPHGVPGELFF
CDR3 DNA: TGTGCCAGCAGAGACGGGCCCCATGGGGTCCCCGGGGAGCTGTTTTTT

D gene: NA
V gene: TRBV2
CDR3 length: 10
J gene: TRBJ1-3
clone size: many
CDR3 protein: CASAANTIYF
CDR3 DNA: TGTGCCAGCGCCGCAAACACCATATATTTT

D gene: NA
V gene: TRBV12-3/TRBV12-4
CDR3 length: 15
J gene: TRBJ2-3
clone size: few
CDR3 protein: CASSLDRVYSDTQYF
CDR3 DNA: TGTGCCAGCAGTTTAGACAGGGTCTATTCAGATACGCAGTATTTT

D gene: NA
V gene: TRBV2
CDR3 length: 11
J gene: TRBJ2-1
clone size: many
CDR3 protein: CASRRYSPQIF
CDR3 DNA: TGTGCCAGCAGGCGGTATTCCCCGCAGATCTTC

D gene: NA
V gene: TRBV19
CDR3 length: 13
J gene: TRBJ1-4
clone size: NA
CDR3 protein: CASSGSSYEKLFF
CDR3 DNA: TGTGCCAGTAGTGGCAGTTCTTATGAAAAACTGTTTTTT

D gene: TRBD2
V gene: TRBV7-2
CDR3 length: 19
J gene: TRBJ2-2
clone size: NA
CDR3 protein: CASSPTLSGLAAVTGELFF
CDR3 DNA: TGTGCCAGCAGCCCGACCCTCTCCGGACTAGCGGCAGTCACCGGGGAGCTGTTTTTT

D gene: NA
V gene: TRBV6-1
CDR3 length: 14
J gene: TRBJ1-1
clone size: many
CDR3 protein: CASSEWAENTEAFF
CDR3 DNA: TGTGCCAGCAGTGAATGGGCGGAGAACACTGAAGCTTTCTTT

D gene: NA
V gene: TRBV3-1
CDR3 length: 14
J gene: TRBJ1-1
clone size: many
CDR3 protein: CASKLRGANTEAFF
CDR3 DNA: TGTGCCAGCAAACTCCGAGGAGCCAACACTGAAGCTTTCTTT

D gene: TRBD2
V gene: TRBV20-1
CDR3 length: 15
J gene: TRBJ2-7
clone size: few
CDR3 protein: CSASLTTSGNHEQYF
CDR3 DNA: TGCAGTGCTAGTCTCACCACTAGCGGGAATCACGAGCAGTACTTC

D gene: NA
V gene: TRBV6-1
CDR3 length: 13
J gene: TRBJ2-2
clone size: few
CDR3 protein: CATHRGGTGELFF
CDR3 DNA: TGTGCCACCCATAGGGGGGGCACCGGGGAGCTGTTTTTT

D gene: TRBD2
V gene: TRBV27
CDR3 length: 15
J gene: TRBJ2-7
clone size: few
CDR3 protein: CASRLAGGPSNEQYF
CDR3 DNA: TGTGCCAGCAGACTAGCGGGAGGGCCTTCCAACGAGCAGTACTTC

D gene: NA
V gene: TRBV7-9
CDR3 length: 14
J gene: TRBJ2-5
clone size: few
CDR3 protein: CASSFGSGRETQYF
CDR3 DNA: TGTGCCAGCAGCTTCGGATCGGGGCGAGAGACCCAGTACTTC